Listed below are T cell receptor beta chains from one sample, sequenced in a study of beta chain features in type 1 diabetes. The repertoire was sequenced with immunoSEQ multiplex PCR; TCRdb's copy has only in-frame clones and lacks some. The repertoire includes approximately 170,000 clones, roughly 8% of them detected once, and approximately 0.5% sits in the top ten. The sample consisted of central memory CD4+ T cells from blood. These receptors all come from a man aged 18-30 years with type 1 diabetes. The CDR3 runs from the conserved cysteine through the conserved F or W. A D gene is named only where the DNA matches it firmly. Clone size is given for some rows only: seen once, a few or many times, or a class if the clone is expanded.

d_gene: TRBD2
j_gene: TRBJ2-5
v_gene: TRBV11-2
abundance: NA
CDR3nt: TGTGCCAGCAGTGCGGGGGGGGAGACCCAGTACTTC
CDR3aa: CASSAGGETQYF

d_gene: NA
j_gene: TRBJ2-6
v_gene: TRBV5-6
abundance: many
CDR3nt: TGTGCCAGCAGCTTGGCCGTGCGGATCTCTGGGGCCAACGTCCTGACTTTC
CDR3aa: CASSLAVRISGANVLTF

d_gene: NA
j_gene: TRBJ2-7
v_gene: TRBV13
abundance: few
CDR3nt: TGTGCCAGCAGCCTCCGTGGACTCCCGAGGTACGAGCAGTACTTC
CDR3aa: CASSLRGLPRYEQYF

d_gene: NA
j_gene: TRBJ2-7
v_gene: TRBV28
abundance: NA
CDR3nt: TGTGCCAGCAGTTTAGGCAGTGTCTACGAGCAGTACTTC
CDR3aa: CASSLGSVYEQYF

d_gene: TRBD2
j_gene: TRBJ2-7
v_gene: TRBV5-1
abundance: NA
CDR3nt: TGCGCCAGCAGCTCCGGACTAGCGGGATACGAGCAGTACTTC
CDR3aa: CASSSGLAGYEQYF

d_gene: TRBD1
j_gene: TRBJ1-2
v_gene: TRBV18
abundance: NA
CDR3nt: TGTGCCAGCTCACCGTCCACAGGGGTGGACTATGGCTACACCTTC
CDR3aa: CASSPSTGVDYGYTF

d_gene: TRBD1
j_gene: TRBJ2-7
v_gene: TRBV5-1
abundance: NA
CDR3nt: TGCGCCAGCAGCGGAGGACAGGGACGCTCCTACGAGCAGTACTTC
CDR3aa: CASSGGQGRSYEQYF

d_gene: NA
j_gene: TRBJ2-7
v_gene: TRBV5-1
abundance: few
CDR3nt: TGCGCCAGCAGCTTCCCAGAGGGCGAGCAGTACTTC
CDR3aa: CASSFPEGEQYF

d_gene: NA
j_gene: TRBJ1-2
v_gene: TRBV28
abundance: few
CDR3nt: TGTGCCAGCAGTTTAACCACATCAATTGCTAACTATGGCTACACCTTC
CDR3aa: CASSLTTSIANYGYTF

d_gene: TRBD2
j_gene: TRBJ2-5
v_gene: TRBV7-9
abundance: few
CDR3nt: TGTGCCAGCAGCTTGCAAGCGGGGGCCCAAGAGACCCAGTACTTC
CDR3aa: CASSLQAGAQETQYF

d_gene: NA
j_gene: TRBJ2-3
v_gene: TRBV7-9
abundance: many
CDR3nt: TGTGCCAGCAGCGGAACGACTGCTACGCAGTATTTT
CDR3aa: CASSGTTATQYF

d_gene: NA
j_gene: TRBJ1-2
v_gene: TRBV6-1
abundance: few
CDR3nt: TGTGCCAGCCGAATAACAGGGTATGAGGGCTACACCTTC
CDR3aa: CASRITGYEGYTF

d_gene: NA
j_gene: TRBJ1-2
v_gene: TRBV11-2
abundance: NA
CDR3nt: TGTGCCAGCAGTGAGGGTCGGGGTCGCCACTACACCTTC
CDR3aa: CASSEGRGRHYTF

d_gene: NA
j_gene: TRBJ1-2
v_gene: TRBV18
abundance: few
CDR3nt: TGTGCCAGCTCACCGAGCACAGATCCTGGCTACACCTTC
CDR3aa: CASSPSTDPGYTF

d_gene: NA
j_gene: TRBJ1-5
v_gene: TRBV6-6
abundance: NA
CDR3nt: TGTGCCAGCAGTTTCCCAGGGATAGGGCAGCCCCAGCATTTT
CDR3aa: CASSFPGIGQPQHF

d_gene: TRBD1
j_gene: TRBJ1-3
v_gene: TRBV6-5
abundance: few
CDR3nt: TGTGCCAGCAGATCGGACAGGGTGAACACCATATATTTT
CDR3aa: CASRSDRVNTIYF

d_gene: TRBD1
j_gene: TRBJ1-2
v_gene: TRBV15
abundance: NA
CDR3nt: TGTGCCACCAGCAGGAAACATCAGGGGGCGCGGGGCTACACCTTC
CDR3aa: CATSRKHQGARGYTF

d_gene: NA
j_gene: TRBJ2-5
v_gene: TRBV28
abundance: NA
CDR3nt: TGTGCCAGCAGTTTGACTGGTGGGTACCAAGAGACCCAGTACTTC
CDR3aa: CASSLTGGYQETQYF

d_gene: NA
j_gene: TRBJ2-7
v_gene: TRBV29-1
abundance: few
CDR3nt: TGCAGCGTTGTACTGGCAGGGCAATACGAGCAGTACTTC
CDR3aa: CSVVLAGQYEQYF

d_gene: NA
j_gene: TRBJ2-5
v_gene: TRBV30
abundance: NA
CDR3nt: TGTGCCTGGAGTGTATCGGGGGACCTAGAGACCCAGTACTTC
CDR3aa: CAWSVSGDLETQYF

d_gene: NA
j_gene: TRBJ1-6
v_gene: TRBV4-3
abundance: NA
CDR3nt: TGCGCCAGCAGCCAAGAATTAACGGCCTATAATTCACCCCTCCACTTT
CDR3aa: CASSQELTAYNSPLHF

d_gene: TRBD2
j_gene: TRBJ2-3
v_gene: TRBV18
abundance: few
CDR3nt: TGTGCCAGCTCACCTTCCGGGACTAGCGGCACAGATACGCAGTATTTT
CDR3aa: CASSPSGTSGTDTQYF

d_gene: TRBD2
j_gene: TRBJ2-1
v_gene: TRBV5-4
abundance: few
CDR3nt: TGTGCCAGCAGCTTGACTAGCGGGGGGCTATCGAGCTCCTACAATGAGCAGTTCTTC
CDR3aa: CASSLTSGGLSSSYNEQFF

d_gene: NA
j_gene: TRBJ2-1
v_gene: TRBV2
abundance: few
CDR3nt: TGTGCCAGCAGTGACCTAGCGCAGTACAATGAGCAGTTCTTC
CDR3aa: CASSDLAQYNEQFF

d_gene: TRBD1
j_gene: TRBJ1-1
v_gene: TRBV10-3
abundance: NA
CDR3nt: TGTGCCATCAGTGAAGGACAGGGGGCGAGGACTGAAGCTTTCTTT
CDR3aa: CAISEGQGARTEAFF

d_gene: NA
j_gene: TRBJ1-2
v_gene: TRBV29-1
abundance: few
CDR3nt: TGCAGCGTTGAATCCCTAGGGTGGGGGGGCGGTGGCTACACCTTC
CDR3aa: CSVESLGWGGGGYTF

d_gene: TRBD1
j_gene: TRBJ1-2
v_gene: TRBV7-6
abundance: NA
CDR3nt: TGTGCCAGCAGCCCAGGACAGGGACTAGGCTACACCTTC
CDR3aa: CASSPGQGLGYTF

d_gene: TRBD1
j_gene: TRBJ1-5
v_gene: TRBV2
abundance: few
CDR3nt: TGTGCCAGCAGCGGACAGGGGCTACGGGATCAGCCCCAGCATTTT
CDR3aa: CASSGQGLRDQPQHF

d_gene: NA
j_gene: TRBJ2-4
v_gene: TRBV7-2
abundance: NA
CDR3nt: TGTGCCAGCAGCTTAACGCGGGGAACCGGGTACATTCAGTACTTC
CDR3aa: CASSLTRGTGYIQYF

d_gene: NA
j_gene: TRBJ2-1
v_gene: TRBV29-1
abundance: NA
CDR3nt: TGCAGCGTTGAAGACGCCCTACTGGACAATGAGCAGTTCTTC
CDR3aa: CSVEDALLDNEQFF

d_gene: NA
j_gene: TRBJ1-1
v_gene: TRBV19
abundance: NA
CDR3nt: TGTGCCAGTAGTATTTTTGGGCCGAACACTGAAGCTTTCTTT
CDR3aa: CASSIFGPNTEAFF

d_gene: TRBD1
j_gene: TRBJ1-5
v_gene: TRBV7-9
abundance: NA
CDR3nt: TGTGCCAGCAGCTCAGGACAGGGGGCGCGGGGTCAGCCCCAGCATTTT
CDR3aa: CASSSGQGARGQPQHF

d_gene: TRBD2
j_gene: TRBJ2-3
v_gene: TRBV2
abundance: many
CDR3nt: TGTGCCAGCAGTGTCTCAGCGGGGTCAGATACGCAGTATTTT
CDR3aa: CASSVSAGSDTQYF

d_gene: TRBD2
j_gene: TRBJ2-7
v_gene: TRBV9
abundance: few
CDR3nt: TGTGCCAGCAGCGGCGACCGGGGGGGCCTGTACGAGCAGTACTTC
CDR3aa: CASSGDRGGLYEQYF

d_gene: TRBD2
j_gene: TRBJ2-5
v_gene: TRBV2
abundance: many
CDR3nt: TGTGCCAGCAGCCAAGCCGGGGGGGCCGGCGGGACCCAGTACTTC
CDR3aa: CASSQAGGAGGTQYF

d_gene: NA
j_gene: TRBJ1-1
v_gene: TRBV5-1
abundance: few
CDR3nt: TGCGCCAGCAGCCCGGCCCCCGGGGACACTGAAGCTTTCTTT
CDR3aa: CASSPAPGDTEAFF

d_gene: TRBD1
j_gene: TRBJ1-5
v_gene: TRBV2
abundance: NA
CDR3nt: TGTGCCAGCAGTGAGGAACCCGGACAGGGGTGGCAGCCCCAGCATTTT
CDR3aa: CASSEEPGQGWQPQHF

d_gene: NA
j_gene: TRBJ1-2
v_gene: TRBV7-2
abundance: NA
CDR3nt: TGTGCCAGCAGCCCGAGGGATCTGGCCTATGGCTACACCTTC
CDR3aa: CASSPRDLAYGYTF

d_gene: TRBD2
j_gene: TRBJ2-7
v_gene: TRBV15
abundance: few
CDR3nt: TGTGCCACCAGCAGAGCAGCTAGCGGGTTCTCCTACGAGCAGTACTTC
CDR3aa: CATSRAASGFSYEQYF

d_gene: TRBD1
j_gene: TRBJ2-1
v_gene: TRBV18
abundance: NA
CDR3nt: TGTGCCAGCTCACCAGGGACAGGTGGGTACGGTGAGCAGTTCTTC
CDR3aa: CASSPGTGGYGEQFF